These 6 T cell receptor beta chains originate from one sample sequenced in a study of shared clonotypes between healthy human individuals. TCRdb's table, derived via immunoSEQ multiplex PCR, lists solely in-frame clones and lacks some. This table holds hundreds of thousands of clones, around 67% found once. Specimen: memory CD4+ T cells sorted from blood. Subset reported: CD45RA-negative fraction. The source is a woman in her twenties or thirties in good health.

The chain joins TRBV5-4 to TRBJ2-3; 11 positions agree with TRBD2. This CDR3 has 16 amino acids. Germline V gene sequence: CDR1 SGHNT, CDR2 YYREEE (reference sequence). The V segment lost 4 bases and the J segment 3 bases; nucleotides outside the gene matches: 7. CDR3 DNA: TGTGCCAGCAGCCTCCGACTAGCGGGAAGTACAGATACGCAGTATTTT. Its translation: CASSLRLAGSTDTQYF.

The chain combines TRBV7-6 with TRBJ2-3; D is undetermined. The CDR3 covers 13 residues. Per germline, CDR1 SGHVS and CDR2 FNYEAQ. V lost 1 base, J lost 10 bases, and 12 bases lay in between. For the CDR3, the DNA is TGTGCCAGCAGCTTAGGGAGCCCCTCGCCGCAGTATTTT. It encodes CASSLGSPSPQYF.

The CDR3 coding sequence is TGTGCCAGTAGTATCGAGTCCAGCGGGACCGGGGAGCTGTTTTTT. This codes for CASSIESSGTGELFF. This chain links TRBV19 with TRBJ2-2; a weak D match, TRBD2 (6 bases). There are 15 residues in the CDR3. V gave up 3 bases and J gave up 5 bases, with 13 bases separating them. CDR1 and CDR2 from the germline V gene are LNHDA and SQIVND (reference sequence).

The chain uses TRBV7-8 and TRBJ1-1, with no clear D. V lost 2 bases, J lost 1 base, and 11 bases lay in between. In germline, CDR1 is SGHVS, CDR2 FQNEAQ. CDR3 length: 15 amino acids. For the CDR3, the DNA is TGTGCCAGCAGCTTACGGGCGCCAGGGAACACTGAAGCTTTCTTT. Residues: CASSLRAPGNTEAFF.

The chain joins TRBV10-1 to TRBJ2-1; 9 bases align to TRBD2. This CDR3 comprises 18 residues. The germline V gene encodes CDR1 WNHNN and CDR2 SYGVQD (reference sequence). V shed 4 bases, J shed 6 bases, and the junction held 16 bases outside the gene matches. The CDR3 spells CASSVRGREGPRGNEQFF. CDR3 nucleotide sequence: TGCGCCAGCAGTGTACGGGGGCGGGAGGGCCCGCGGGGCAATGAGCAGTTCTTC.

The CDR3: CASSILGTLFYNEQFF. DNA of the CDR3: TGTGCCAGCAGCATATTGGGGACACTTTTCTACAATGAGCAGTTCTTC. The chain couples TRBV28 to TRBJ2-1; D possibly corresponds to TRBD1 (6 bases). The germline V and J ends were trimmed by 6 bases and 3 bases, with 18 bases remaining between them. CDR1 and CDR2 from the germline V gene are MDHEN and SYDVKM. The CDR3 extends over 16 amino acids.